This TCR beta chain emerged from a study of cytomegalovirus exposure and HLA in healthy donors. Findings and limits, study-wide: Later, an analysis found that common viral pathogens appeared to be linked with several of the most significant clusters. Reports indicated that the classifier achieved high specificity and sensitivity in diagnosing cytomegalovirus status. DRB1 showed the most TCR associations and HLA-C the fewest in a later analysis, as rates varied by HLA locus.

With 5 bases clipped from V and 5 bases from J, the junction kept 8 bases outside the gene matches. This CDR3 has 15 residues. CDR1 MDHEN and CDR2 SYDVKM come from the germline V gene. The study ran its PCR with 60 Vbeta and 13 Jbeta primers. Clones were sequenced by immunoSEQ multiplex PCR, and TCRdb holds only the in-frame ones, with some missing. The sample shows 150,000 or so clones, roughly 77% of them seen only once. Concerning this clone: Its matching antigen is unknown.

The sequenced sample consisted of PBMCs. The rearrangement links TRBV28 to TRBJ1-1, with 10 nucleotides matching TRBD1. The TCR sequence derives from a woman aged 50 to 65 in good health and CMV-seropositive. For the CDR3, the DNA is TGTGCCAGCAGTGATCCTGGACAGGGGGAGACTGAAGCTTTCTTT. It yields the protein CASSDPGQGETEAFF.